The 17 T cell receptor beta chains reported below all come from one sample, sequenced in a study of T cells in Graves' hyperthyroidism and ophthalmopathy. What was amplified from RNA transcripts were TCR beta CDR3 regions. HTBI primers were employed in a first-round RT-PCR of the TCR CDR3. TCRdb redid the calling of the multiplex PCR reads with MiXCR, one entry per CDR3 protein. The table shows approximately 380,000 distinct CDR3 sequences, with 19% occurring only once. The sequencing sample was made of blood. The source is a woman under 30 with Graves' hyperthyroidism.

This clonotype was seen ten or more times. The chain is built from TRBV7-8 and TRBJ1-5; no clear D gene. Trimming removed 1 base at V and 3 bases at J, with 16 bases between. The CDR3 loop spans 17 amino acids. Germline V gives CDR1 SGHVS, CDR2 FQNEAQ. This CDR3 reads CASSLGAGRGFNQPQHF. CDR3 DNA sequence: TGTGCCAGCAGCTTAGGGGCAGGACGGGGTTTCAATCAGCCCCAGCATTTT.

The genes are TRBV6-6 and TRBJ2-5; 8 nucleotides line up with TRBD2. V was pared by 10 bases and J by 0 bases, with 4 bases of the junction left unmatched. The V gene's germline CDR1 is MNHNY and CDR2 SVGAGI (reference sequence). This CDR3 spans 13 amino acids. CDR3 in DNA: TGTGCCACCCTAGCGGGCTACCAAGAGACCCAGTACTTC. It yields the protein CATLAGYQETQYF.

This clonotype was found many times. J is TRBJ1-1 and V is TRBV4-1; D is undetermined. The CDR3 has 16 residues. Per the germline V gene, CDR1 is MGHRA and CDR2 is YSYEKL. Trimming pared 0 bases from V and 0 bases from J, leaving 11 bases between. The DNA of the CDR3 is TGCGCCAGCAGCCAAGATGAACAGTATATGAACACTGAAGCTTTCTTT. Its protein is CASSQDEQYMNTEAFF.

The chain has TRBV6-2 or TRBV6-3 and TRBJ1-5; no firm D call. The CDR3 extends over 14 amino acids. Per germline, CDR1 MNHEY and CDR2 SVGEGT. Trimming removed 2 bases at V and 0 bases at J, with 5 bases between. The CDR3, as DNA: TGTGCCAGCAGTTACCCCCTTAGCAATCAGCCCCAGCATTTT. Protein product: CASSYPLSNQPQHF.

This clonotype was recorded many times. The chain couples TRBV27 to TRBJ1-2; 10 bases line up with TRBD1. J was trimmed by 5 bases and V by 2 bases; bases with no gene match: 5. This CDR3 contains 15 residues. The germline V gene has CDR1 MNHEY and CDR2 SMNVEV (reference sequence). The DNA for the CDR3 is TGTGCCAGCAGTTTAACTTGGACAGGGGGGTATGGCTACACCTTC. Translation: CASSLTWTGGYGYTF.

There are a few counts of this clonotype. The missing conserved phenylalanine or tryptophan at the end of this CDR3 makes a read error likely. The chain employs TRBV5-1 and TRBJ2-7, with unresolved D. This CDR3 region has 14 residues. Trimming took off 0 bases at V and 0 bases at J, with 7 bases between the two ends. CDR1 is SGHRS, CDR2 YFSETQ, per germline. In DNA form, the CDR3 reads TGCGCCAGCAGCTTGGGGCAACTCTCCTACGAGCAGTACTCC. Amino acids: CASSLGQLSYEQYS.

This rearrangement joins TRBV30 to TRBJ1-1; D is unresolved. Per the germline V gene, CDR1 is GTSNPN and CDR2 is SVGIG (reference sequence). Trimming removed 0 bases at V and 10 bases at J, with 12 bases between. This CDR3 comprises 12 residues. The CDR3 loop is CAWSVSGEGAFF. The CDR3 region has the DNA TGTGCCTGGAGTGTATCCGGGGAGGGAGCTTTCTTT.

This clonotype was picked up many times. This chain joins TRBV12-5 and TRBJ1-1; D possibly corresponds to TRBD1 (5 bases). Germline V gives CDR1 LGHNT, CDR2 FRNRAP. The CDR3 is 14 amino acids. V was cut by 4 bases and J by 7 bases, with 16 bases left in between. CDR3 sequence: CASGWGTSAVEAFF. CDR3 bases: TGTGCTAGTGGTTGGGGCACTTCAGCAGTTGAAGCTTTCTTT.

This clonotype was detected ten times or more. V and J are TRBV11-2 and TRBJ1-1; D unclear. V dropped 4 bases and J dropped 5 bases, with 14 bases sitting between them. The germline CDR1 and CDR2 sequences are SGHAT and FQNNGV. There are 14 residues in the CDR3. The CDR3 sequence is CASSSLKGRTEAFF. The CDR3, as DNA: TGTGCCAGCAGCTCACTCAAGGGCAGGACTGAAGCTTTCTTT.

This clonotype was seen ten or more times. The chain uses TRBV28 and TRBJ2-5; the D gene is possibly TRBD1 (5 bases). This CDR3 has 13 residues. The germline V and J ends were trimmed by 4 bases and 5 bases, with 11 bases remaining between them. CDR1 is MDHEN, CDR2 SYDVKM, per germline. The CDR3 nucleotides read TGTGCCAGCAGTTGGGGCCGAGCGGAGACCCAGTACTTC. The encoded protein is CASSWGRAETQYF.

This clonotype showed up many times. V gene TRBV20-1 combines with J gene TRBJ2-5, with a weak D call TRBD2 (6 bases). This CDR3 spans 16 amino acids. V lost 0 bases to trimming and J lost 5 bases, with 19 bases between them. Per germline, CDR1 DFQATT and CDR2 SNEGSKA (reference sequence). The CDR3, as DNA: TGCAGTGCTAGAGATCTCCGACTAGTAGAGGGGGAGACCCAGTACTTC. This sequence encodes CSARDLRLVEGETQYF.

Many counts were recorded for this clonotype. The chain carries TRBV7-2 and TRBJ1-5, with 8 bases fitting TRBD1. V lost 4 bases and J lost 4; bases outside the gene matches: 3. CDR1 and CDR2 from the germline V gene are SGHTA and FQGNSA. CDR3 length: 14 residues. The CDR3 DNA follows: TGTGCCAGCAGCTCCCGGACAGGGAATCAGCCCCAGCATTTT. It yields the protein CASSSRTGNQPQHF.

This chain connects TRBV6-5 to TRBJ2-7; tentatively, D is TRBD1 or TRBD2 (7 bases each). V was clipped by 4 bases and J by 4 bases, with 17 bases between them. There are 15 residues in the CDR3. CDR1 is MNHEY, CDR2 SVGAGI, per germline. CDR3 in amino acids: CASSSRGGGQYEQYF. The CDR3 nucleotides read TGTGCCAGCAGTTCCCGGGGCGGGGGACAGTACGAGCAGTACTTC.

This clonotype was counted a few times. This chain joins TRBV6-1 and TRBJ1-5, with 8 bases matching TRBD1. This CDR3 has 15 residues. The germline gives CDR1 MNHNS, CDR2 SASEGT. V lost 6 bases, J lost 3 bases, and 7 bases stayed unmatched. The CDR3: CASRTDRGDNQPQHF. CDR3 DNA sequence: TGTGCCAGCAGAACTGACAGGGGCGACAATCAGCCCCAGCATTTT.

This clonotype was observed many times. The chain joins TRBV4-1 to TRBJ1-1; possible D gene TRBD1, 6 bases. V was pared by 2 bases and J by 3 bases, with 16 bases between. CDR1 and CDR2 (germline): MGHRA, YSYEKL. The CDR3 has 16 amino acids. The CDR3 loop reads CASSQHLGAPYTEAFF. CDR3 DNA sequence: TGCGCCAGCAGCCAACACCTGGGGGCCCCCTACACTGAAGCTTTCTTT.

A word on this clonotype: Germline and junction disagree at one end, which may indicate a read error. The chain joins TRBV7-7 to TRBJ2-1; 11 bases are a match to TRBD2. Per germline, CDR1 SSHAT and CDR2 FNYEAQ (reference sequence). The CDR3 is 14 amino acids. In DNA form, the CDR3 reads TGTGCTAGCAGCTTAGCGGGGGGGTCCTCGGAGCAGTTCTTC. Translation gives CASSLAGGSSEQFF.

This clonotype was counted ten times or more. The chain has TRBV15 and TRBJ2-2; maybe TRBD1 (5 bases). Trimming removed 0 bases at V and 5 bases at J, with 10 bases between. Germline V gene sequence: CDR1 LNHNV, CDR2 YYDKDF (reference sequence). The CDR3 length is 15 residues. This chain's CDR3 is CATSRDGAWTGELFF. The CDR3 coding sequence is TGTGCCACCAGCAGAGATGGGGCCTGGACCGGGGAGCTGTTTTTT.